A selection of T cell receptor beta chains follows, all from one sample in a study of cytomegalovirus exposure and HLA in healthy donors. Assay used: immunoSEQ multiplex PCR; TCRdb lists only in-frame clones, some missing. The sample records some 120,000 clones, about 83% being singletons. The sample was PBMCs. The receptors were gathered from a man aged 25 to 40 in good health and CMV-seronegative. Each CDR3 is given with its conserved first and last residue. The D gene is left open where the match is weak. Clone size is given for some rows only: seen once, a few or many times, or a class if the clone is expanded.

V: TRBV6-4
J: TRBJ1-2
size: NA
D: TRBD1
CDR3: CASSEDPGGRIRGYTF
DNA: TGTGCCAGCAGTGAAGATCCAGGGGGGAGAATAAGGGGCTACACCTTC

V: TRBV6-1
J: TRBJ1-2
size: NA
D: NA
CDR3: CASSEARGGKRAGYGYTF
DNA: TGTGCCAGCAGTGAAGCGCGCGGCGGGAAGAGGGCAGGCTATGGCTACACCTTC

V: TRBV4-2
J: TRBJ2-7
size: NA
D: NA
CDR3: CASSQETSGSYEQYF
DNA: TGTGCCAGCAGCCAAGAGACGAGCGGATCCTACGAGCAGTACTTC

V: TRBV9
J: TRBJ2-7
size: NA
D: TRBD1
CDR3: CASSVATKGQGSYEQYF
DNA: TGTGCCAGCAGCGTAGCTACGAAGGGACAGGGCTCCTACGAGCAGTACTTC

V: TRBV7-2
J: TRBJ2-7
size: once
D: TRBD2
CDR3: CASSRSSGTSSHEQYF
DNA: TGTGCCAGCAGCCGGAGTTCGGGGACTAGCAGCCACGAGCAGTACTTC

V: TRBV5-6
J: TRBJ2-7
size: NA
D: NA
CDR3: CASSLDLYEQYF
DNA: TGTGCCAGCAGCTTGGACCTCTACGAGCAGTACTTC

V: TRBV7-2
J: TRBJ1-2
size: few
D: NA
CDR3: CASSLLMHGYTF
DNA: TGTGCCAGCAGCTTACTAATGCATGGCTACACCTTC

V: TRBV6-1
J: TRBJ1-5
size: NA
D: NA
CDR3: CASTYVNSNQPQHF
DNA: TGTGCCAGCACCTACGTCAATAGCAATCAGCCCCAGCATTTT

V: TRBV27
J: TRBJ1-2
size: NA
D: TRBD1
CDR3: CASSLRDRGAYGYTF
DNA: TGTGCCAGCAGTCTCCGGGACAGGGGGGCCTATGGCTACACCTTC

V: TRBV14
J: TRBJ2-2
size: NA
D: NA
CDR3: CASSHHLSANTGELFF
DNA: TGTGCCAGCAGCCACCACTTAAGCGCGAACACCGGGGAGCTGTTTTTT

V: TRBV2
J: TRBJ2-2
size: NA
D: NA
CDR3: CASSVHRGTGELFF
DNA: TGTGCCAGCAGTGTCCACAGAGGGACCGGGGAGCTGTTTTTT